The 25 T cell receptor beta chains given below trace back to one sample, sequenced in a study of control samples from healthy donors and cancer patients. This table comes from immunoSEQ multiplex PCR, and its TCRdb copy is limited to in-frame clones, with some not included. The table has approximately 100,000 clones, 80% to 95% seen once. The sample taken for sequencing was blood. These receptors were obtained from a human donor in good health. The donor label of this sample is uncertain.

V gene TRBV21-1 combines with J gene TRBJ1-2. TRBV21-1 is recorded as a pseudogene. The CDR3 is 23 amino acids. The CDR3 nucleotides read TGTGCCAGCAGCACTGCCCGGGGTGAGGGACGGCCCTTCCTTACTATTTTCTTTTATGGCTACACCTTC. The encoded protein is CASSTARGEGRPFLTIFFYGYTF.

This chain connects TRBV25-1 to TRBJ2-7, with D maybe TRBD1 (8 bases). V was pared by 5 bases and J by 2 bases, with 16 bases between. The CDR3 length is 15 residues. Germline V gene lookup returns CDR1 MGHDK and CDR2 SYGVNS. The CDR3 protein is CASSTGQGGAYEQYF. CDR3 DNA sequence: TGTGCCAGCAGTACCGGACAGGGAGGGGCCTACGAGCAGTACTTC.

This chain uses TRBV4-2 with TRBJ2-1, with D maybe TRBD2 (5 bases). CDR3 size: 14 residues. V was trimmed by 3 bases and J by 7 bases, leaving 13 bases between them. From germline, CDR1 is LGHNA and CDR2 YNFKEQ. The CDR3: CASSQATNLNEQFF. In nucleotides, the CDR3 is TGTGCCAGCAGCCAGGCGACTAACTTGAATGAGCAGTTCTTC.

The rearrangement joins TRBV5-1 to TRBJ1-4, with D unclear. CDR1 SGHRS and CDR2 YFSETQ come from the germline V gene. Trimming removed 2 bases from V and 0 bases from J, with 5 bases in between. The CDR3 sequence is 14 residues long. The CDR3 is CASSFGATNEKLFF. The CDR3 DNA reads TGCGCCAGCAGCTTCGGTGCAACTAATGAAAAACTGTTTTTT.

V usage is TRBV7-8 and J usage is TRBJ2-3; 10 nucleotides align to TRBD2. Germline trimming cut 6 bases from V and 1 base from J; bases unmatched to any gene: 7. The CDR3 length is 16 residues. Germline CDR1 and CDR2: SGHVS and FQNEAQ. The CDR3 DNA is TGTGCCAGCAGTTCACCCACTAGCGGGGGCACAGATACGCAGTATTTT. Translation: CASSSPTSGGTDTQYF.

The CDR3 DNA is TGTGCCACCAGCGGTACAGGGGATTACTCTGGGGCCAACGTCCTGACTTTC. Translated: CATSGTGDYSGANVLTF. The chain is built from TRBV15 and TRBJ2-6, with TRBD1 identical over 7 bases. Germline CDR1 is LNHNV and CDR2 is YYDKDF (reference sequence). The length of the CDR3 is 17 residues. The V gene end was trimmed by 5 bases and the J gene end by 0 bases; junction bases not matched to a gene: 7.

V and J are TRBV24-1 and TRBJ2-5; maybe TRBD2 (5 bases). CDR1 KGHDR and CDR2 SFDVKD come from the germline V gene. The CDR3 is made up of 16 amino acids. V gave up 1 base and J gave up 1 base, with 12 bases separating them. The CDR3 reads CATSDFKSGIQETQYF. The CDR3 DNA reads as TGTGCCACCAGTGATTTTAAATCGGGGATCCAAGAGACCCAGTACTTC.

The chain employs TRBV6-1 and TRBJ1-5, with 7 bases lining up with TRBD1. The CDR3 covers 15 residues. CDR1 and CDR2 (germline): MNHNS, SASEGT. With V trimmed by 1 base and J by 7 bases, 7 bases remained unmatched. Here the CDR3 DNA reads TGTGCCAGCAGTGAAGGGGCAGGGGGAGGGCAGCCCCAGCATTTT. Its translation is CASSEGAGGGQPQHF.

The rearrangement links TRBV5-1 to TRBJ2-5; D remains unclear. Germline assignment: CDR1 SGHRS and CDR2 YFSETQ. CDR3 length equals 13 residues. V lost 4 bases and J lost 2, with 9 bases in between. CDR3 nucleotide sequence: TGCGCCAGCAGCCCCGGACCACAAGAGACCCAGTACTTC. It codes for CASSPGPQETQYF.

The chain has TRBV11-2 and TRBJ1-2; D is ambiguous. V lost 5 bases and J 4 bases, leaving 11 bases between the germline ends. The length of the CDR3 is 13 residues. Germline CDR1 and CDR2: SGHAT and FQNNGV. CDR3 in DNA: TGTGCCAGCAGCATAGGACTAGGCTATGGCTACACCTTC. Amino acids: CASSIGLGYGYTF.

The chain's CDR3 is CASSSGGYEQYV. The CDR3 nucleotides read TGTGCCAGCAGTTCGGGGGGCTACGAGCAGTACGTC. The chain has TRBV12-3 or TRBV12-4 and TRBJ2-7; the match to TRBD2 covers 7 bases. The ends lost 4 bases at V and 3 bases at J; junction bases unmatched: 0. The CDR3 extends over 12 amino acids.

The chain combines TRBV19 with TRBJ1-5, with no clear D. Trimming stripped 9 bases from V and 3 bases from J, with 24 bases between. Germline CDR1 and CDR2: LNHDA and SQIVND (reference sequence). The CDR3 covers 17 residues. CDR3 coding DNA: TGTGCCAGCAACTCTCGTGCTGGTAGGTGGGCCAATCAGCCCCAGCATTTT. It specifies CASNSRAGRWANQPQHF.

The CDR3 is CASSPSTYPMNTEAFF. Written as DNA, the CDR3 is TGTGCCAGCTCACCCAGCACATACCCGATGAACACTGAAGCTTTCTTT. This chain uses TRBV18 with TRBJ1-1; no reliable D call. The CDR3 is 16 amino acids. The germline V gene has CDR1 KGHSH and CDR2 LQKENI. With 3 bases removed from V and 0 bases from J, the gap between germline ends came to 14 bases.

This chain uses TRBV24-1 with TRBJ2-7, with D maybe TRBD1 (5 bases). Trimming cost V 3 bases and J 2 bases, with 7 bases left between them. Germline-derived CDR1 and CDR2 are KGHDR and SFDVKD. The CDR3 runs 13 residues. The chain's CDR3 is CATSDGRAYEQYF. CDR3 nucleotide sequence: TGTGCCACCAGTGATGGCAGGGCCTACGAGCAGTACTTC.

A word on this clone: The same CDR3 arises from other DNA sequences in this sample as well. This chain joins TRBV6-2 or TRBV6-3 and TRBJ2-5, with unresolved D. V shed 2 bases and J shed 4 bases, with 5 bases lying between them. CDR1 and CDR2 (germline): MNHEY, SVGEGT. This CDR3 spans 12 amino acids. The CDR3 DNA sequence: TGTGCCAGCAGTTACGTCGGAGAGACCCAGTACTTC. Residues: CASSYVGETQYF.

The V and J genes are TRBV3-1 (or the pseudogene TRBV3-2) and TRBJ2-5; TRBD2 matches at 8 bases. V lost 2 bases and J lost 5; bases outside the gene matches: 4. From germline, CDR1 is LGHDT and CDR2 YNNKEL (reference sequence). The CDR3 has 14 residues. The CDR3 loop reads CASSQRGGMETQYF. CDR3 bases: TGTGCCAGCAGCCAACGGGGGGGAATGGAGACCCAGTACTTC.

The genes are TRBV30 and TRBJ2-5, with D perhaps matching TRBD1 (6 bases). V gave up 1 base and J gave up 1 base, with 13 bases separating them. The CDR3 runs to 15 residues. Germline V gives CDR1 GTSNPN, CDR2 SVGIG (reference sequence). The CDR3 region has the DNA TGTGCCTGGAGTGCAGGGGTCCACCTCCAAGAGACCCAGTACTTC. It codes for CAWSAGVHLQETQYF.

The chain carries TRBV30 and TRBJ1-4; D is perhaps TRBD1 (5 bases). The V gene's germline CDR1 is GTSNPN and CDR2 SVGIG (reference sequence). The CDR3 has 14 amino acids. V was trimmed by 2 bases and J by 8 bases, leaving 15 bases between them. For the CDR3, the DNA is TGTGCCTGGAGTCGGGCAGGGTCGTCGGAAAAACTGTTTTTT. This encodes CAWSRAGSSEKLFF.

V gene TRBV6-6 combines with J gene TRBJ1-3; D gene ambiguous. The CDR3 is 15 residues long. CDR1 and CDR2 from the germline V gene are MNHNY and SVGAGI (reference sequence). V gave up 0 bases and J gave up 1 base, with 7 bases separating them. The CDR3 bases are TGTGCCAGCAGTTACTCAGCGGTATCTGGAAACACCATATATTTT. Translated: CASSYSAVSGNTIYF.

The genes are TRBV2 and TRBJ1-1, with D unclear. Germline V gene sequence: CDR1 SNHLY, CDR2 FYNNEI. Trimming removed 7 bases from V and 11 bases from J, with 14 bases in between. The CDR3 consists of 11 residues. The CDR3 DNA is TGTGCCAGCACAGCCCAACGAGAGGCTTTCTTT. It translates to CASTAQREAFF.

The chain combines TRBV14 with TRBJ1-1; 7 nucleotides align to TRBD1. Trimming removed 3 bases from V and 8 bases from J; junction bases left unmatched: 9. The germline V gene encodes CDR1 SGHDN and CDR2 FVKESK. The CDR3 consists of 14 residues. CDR3 sequence reads: CASSQDRLYPEAFF. CDR3 DNA: TGTGCCAGCAGCCAGGACAGGCTTTATCCCGAAGCTTTCTTT.

The V gene is TRBV18, the J gene TRBJ2-5, with 15 bases fitting TRBD2. The J segment lost 0 bases and the V segment lost 6 bases, leaving 8 bases of the junction unmatched. Germline values: CDR1 KGHSH, CDR2 LQKENI. This CDR3 has 18 amino acids. In DNA, the CDR3 is TGTGCCAGCTCGCAGGGACTAGCGGGGGGCGCCCACCAAGAGACCCAGTACTTC. It is translated as CASSQGLAGGAHQETQYF. The whole variable domain, remainder taken from reference TRBV18 and TRBJ2-5, is NAGVMQNPRHLVRRRGQEARLRCSPMKGHSHVYWYRQLPEEGLKFMVYLQKENIIDESGMPKERFSAEFPKEGPSILRIQQVVRGDSAAYFCASSQGLAGGAHQETQYFGPGTRLLVL.

V usage is TRBV10-3 and J usage is TRBJ1-1, with TRBD1 matching 7 bases. V dropped 0 bases and J dropped 5; count of bases not matched to a gene: 6. The CDR3 loop spans 15 amino acids. In germline, CDR1 is ENHRY, CDR2 SYGVKD. This CDR3 reads CAISESKGAGTEAFF. Written as DNA, the CDR3 is TGTGCCATCAGTGAGTCAAAGGGGGCAGGTACTGAAGCTTTCTTT.

The V gene is TRBV4-3, the J gene TRBJ1-1; D not resolved. The CDR3 spans 13 residues. V lost 0 bases and J 8 bases, leaving 10 bases between the germline ends. Germline V CDR1 and CDR2: LGHNA, YSLEER. The CDR3 is CASSQETGKEAFF. The CDR3 DNA follows: TGCGCCAGCAGCCAAGAGACCGGGAAAGAAGCTTTCTTT.

V usage is TRBV19 and J usage is TRBJ1-2, with 8 positions matching TRBD1. This CDR3 contains 14 residues. Germline V gives CDR1 LNHDA, CDR2 SQIVND (reference sequence). V shed 4 bases, J shed 4 bases, and the junction held 5 bases outside the gene matches. The CDR3 DNA is TGTGCCAGTAGTAGCCGCGGACAGGGCTATGGCTACACCTTC. This codes for CASSSRGQGYGYTF. The full variable domain, with the rest looked up from reference TRBV19 and TRBJ1-2, is DGGITQSPKYLFRKEGQNVTLSCEQNLNHDAMYWYRQDPGQGLRLIYYSQIVNDFQKGDIAEGYSVSREKKESFPLTVTSAQKNPTAFYLCASSSRGQGYGYTFGSGTRLTVV.